The 20 T cell receptor beta chains given below trace back to one sample, sequenced in a study of human T cells and chemical hapten exposure. Using its own MiXCR run on the RACE reads, TCRdb lists one record per CDR3 protein. The table lists 99,000 or so distinct CDR3 sequences, under 35% of them singletons. Time point denoted: patch test 3, about 24 weeks after DPC sensitization. As for treatment: therapeutic diphenylcyclopropenone sensitization with weekly scalp DPC. This specimen consisted of whole blood, obtained in connection with sensitization to the hapten diphenylcyclopropenone (DPC). The receptors derive from a middle-aged man with alopecia areata. Some clones in this sample may be carry-over from other donors' samples.

This chain connects TRBV28 to TRBJ1-6; D is ambiguous. Trimming cost V 10 bases and J 6 bases, with 10 bases left between them. This CDR3 comprises 12 residues. Germline CDR1 is MDHEN and CDR2 is SYDVKM. CDR3 coding DNA: TGTGCCACCAGACAAGTTAATTCACCCCTCCACTTT. Protein: CATRQVNSPLHF. Together with reference TRBV28 and TRBJ1-6, the CDR3 gives the full variable domain: DVKVTQSSRYLVKRTGEKVFLECVQDMDHENMFWYRQDPGLGLRLIYFSYDVKMKEKGDIPEGYSVSREKKERFSLILESASTNQTSMYLCATRQVNSPLHFGNGTRLTVT.

The V gene is TRBV7-2, the J gene TRBJ1-1; TRBD1 matches 7 bases. Trimming cost V 5 bases and J 3 bases; bases outside gene matches: 6. The CDR3 length is 14 residues. Per the germline V gene, CDR1 is SGHTA and CDR2 is FQGNSA. In nucleotides, the CDR3 is TGTGCCAGCAGCCCAGTGCAGGGGGACACTGAAGCTTTCTTT. The encoded protein is CASSPVQGDTEAFF. The whole variable domain, remainder taken from reference TRBV7-2 and TRBJ1-1, is GAGVSQSPSNKVTEKGKDVELRCDPISGHTALYWYRQSLGQGLEFLIYFQGNSAPDKSGLPSDRFSAERTGGSVSTLTIQRTQQEDSAVYLCASSPVQGDTEAFFGQGTRLTVV.

The chain recombines TRBV7-2 with TRBJ2-3; no clear D gene. Germline lookup yields CDR1 SGHTA and CDR2 FQGNSA. Trimming pared 4 bases from V and 8 bases from J, leaving 7 bases between. This CDR3 region has 11 residues. The CDR3 reads CASSCRFTQYF. CDR3 sequence (DNA): TGTGCCAGCAGCTGTAGATTTACGCAGTATTTT.

V usage is TRBV20-1 and J usage is TRBJ2-1; 11 nucleotides line up with TRBD2. CDR1 DFQATT and CDR2 SNEGSKA come from the germline V gene (reference sequence). The CDR3 covers 15 residues. J gave up 8 bases and V 4 bases, and 10 bases lay outside the gene matches. In DNA form, the CDR3 reads TGCAGTGCTACTGAACTAGCGGGAGTAGTAGATGAGCAGTTCTTC. As protein: CSATELAGVVDEQFF.

This clonotype occurred many times. The chain employs TRBV5-1 and TRBJ2-3; perhaps D is TRBD1 or TRBD2 (5 bases each). Trimming shortened V by 1 base and J by 2 bases, and 11 bases separated the two germline ends. Per the germline V gene, CDR1 is SGHRS and CDR2 is YFSETQ. The CDR3 has 15 amino acids. CDR3 in amino acids: CASSLRGVFTDTQYF. Written as DNA, the CDR3 is TGCGCCAGCAGCTTGAGGGGAGTGTTCACAGATACGCAGTATTTT.

The J gene is TRBJ2-6, the V gene TRBV6-5; 11 nucleotides match TRBD1. The V gene's germline CDR1 is MNHEY and CDR2 SVGAGI. The CDR3 extends over 19 amino acids. The J segment lost 1 base and the V segment lost 2 bases, leaving 7 bases of the junction unmatched. CDR3 coding DNA: TGTGCCAGCAGTTACGAAGGGACAGGGGGGATTTCTGGGGCCAACGTCCTGACTTTC. Amino acid sequence: CASSYEGTGGISGANVLTF.

This clonotype was seen only a few times. The chain couples TRBV10-3 to TRBJ2-7, with D tentatively TRBD1 (5 bases). The CDR3 runs to 14 residues. Germline CDR1 reads ENHRY; CDR2 reads SYGVKD. Trimming pared 0 bases from V and 12 bases from J, leaving 18 bases between. CDR3 bases: TGTGCCATCAGTGAGTCGAATCGACAGACGCTAATGTACTTC. It encodes CAISESNRQTLMYF.

The V gene is TRBV29-1, the J gene TRBJ2-5; TRBD1 matches 8 bases. The CDR3 covers 13 residues. Germline V gives CDR1 SQVTM, CDR2 ANQGSEA. V trimming: 7 bases; J trimming: 2 bases; junction bases outside the gene matches: 6. DNA of the CDR3: TGCAGCGCACCCGACAGGGGACAAGAGACCCAGTACTTC. Protein product: CSAPDRGQETQYF.

This chain joins TRBV7-2 and TRBJ2-3; 9 nucleotides agree with TRBD2. The CDR3 sequence is 17 residues long. The germline CDR1 and CDR2 sequences are SGHTA and FQGNSA. Losses at the gene ends were 1 base for V and 6 bases for J; bases not matched to a gene: 11. The CDR3 DNA follows: TGTGCCAGCAGCTTAGGGTCACTAGCGGGTCTGGGGGATACGCAGTATTTT. Translation: CASSLGSLAGLGDTQYF.

This clonotype was seen ten or more times. The V gene is TRBV20-1, the J gene TRBJ1-1, with D maybe TRBD1 (5 bases). V lost 6 bases and J 4 bases, leaving 12 bases between the germline ends. The CDR3 loop spans 12 amino acids. CDR1 DFQATT and CDR2 SNEGSKA come from the germline V gene (reference sequence). The CDR3 protein is CSAGRGGTEAFF. In DNA, the CDR3 is TGCAGTGCAGGTCGGGGGGGCACTGAAGCTTTCTTT.

The V call is TRBV27, the J call TRBJ1-6; D not resolved. V shed 6 bases and J shed 10 bases, with 10 bases lying between them. Germline CDR1 and CDR2: MNHEY and SMNVEV (reference sequence). The CDR3 has 12 amino acids. CDR3 residues: CASRGSTSPLHF. The CDR3 nucleotides are TGTGCCAGCAGGGGCTCCACCTCACCCCTCCACTTT.

The rearrangement links TRBV30 to TRBJ2-5, with 7 bases matching TRBD2. Germline V gene lookup returns CDR1 GTSNPN and CDR2 SVGIG (reference sequence). Trimming at V came to 4 bases and at J to 4 bases, leaving 3 bases not matched to a gene. The CDR3 totals 12 residues. The DNA for the CDR3 is TGTGCCTGGATCGGGGGGAGAGAGACCCAGTACTTC. It codes for CAWIGGRETQYF.

This clonotype was detected a few times. The chain links TRBV5-4 to TRBJ2-7; D might be TRBD2 (6 bases). Between the trimmed V and J ends, which lost 5 bases and 4 bases, there was a span of 19 bases. The length of the CDR3 is 15 residues. From germline, CDR1 is SGHNT and CDR2 YYREEE (reference sequence). The CDR3 reads CASRKDGGEGYEQYV. CDR3 nucleotide sequence: TGTGCCAGCAGAAAGGACGGGGGAGAGGGTTACGAGCAGTACGTC.

V gene TRBV9 combines with J gene TRBJ2-3; TRBD1 agrees at 8 bases. The CDR3 is 14 residues long. V lost 5 bases and J lost 7; bases outside the gene matches: 9. CDR1 and CDR2 from the germline V gene are SGDLS and YYNGEE. The CDR3 here is CASSTGGDGNTQYF. The CDR3 bases are TGTGCCAGCAGTACAGGGGGTGACGGCAATACGCAGTATTTT.

This clonotype has a handful of counts. This chain joins TRBV15 and TRBJ2-7; D gene unclear. CDR1 and CDR2 from the germline V gene are LNHNV and YYDKDF (reference sequence). The CDR3 is made up of 13 amino acids. V lost 2 bases to trimming and J lost 5 bases, with 10 bases between them. The CDR3 is CATSRTPDNEQYF. DNA of the CDR3: TGTGCCACCAGCAGAACCCCAGATAACGAGCAGTACTTC.

The rearrangement joins TRBV7-9 to TRBJ1-5, with a tentative D call TRBD1 (5 bases). The germline V and J ends were trimmed by 4 bases and 5 bases, with 15 bases remaining between them. The CDR3 extends over 15 amino acids. Per germline, CDR1 SEHNR and CDR2 FQNEAQ (reference sequence). The CDR3 DNA reads as TGTGCCAGCAGCTCAACAGGACGGGGCGATCAGCCCCAGCATTTT. Residues: CASSSTGRGDQPQHF.

The chain recombines TRBV7-2 with TRBJ2-7; 7 nucleotides line up with TRBD2. The CDR3 loop spans 13 amino acids. V shed 6 bases and J 5 bases; nucleotides not matched to a gene: 7. Germline loops: CDR1 SGHTA, CDR2 FQGNSA. In nucleotides, the CDR3 is TGTGCCAGCAGTCGGACTAGGAGTGACGAGCAGTACTTC. It yields the protein CASSRTRSDEQYF.

This clonotype was recorded many times. The chain recombines TRBV3-1 with TRBJ2-4; D not resolved. V dropped 1 base and J dropped 8 bases, with 3 bases sitting between them. The CDR3 spans 11 residues. Per germline, CDR1 LGHDT and CDR2 YNNKEL (reference sequence). The CDR3 DNA reads as TGTGCCAGCAGCCAAGTAGACATTCAGTACTTC. This gives the protein CASSQVDIQYF.

The J gene is TRBJ1-5, the V gene TRBV6-2 or TRBV6-3; TRBD1 matches 9 bases. The length of the CDR3 is 17 residues. Germline CDR1 and CDR2: MNHEY and SVGEGT. Losses at the gene ends were 2 bases for V and 0 bases for J; bases not matched to a gene: 5. The CDR3 loop is CASSYDRGDYSNQPQHF. CDR3 coding DNA: TGTGCCAGCAGTTACGACAGGGGGGATTATAGCAATCAGCCCCAGCATTTT.

This clonotype has more than one count but fewer than ten. The V and J genes are TRBV9 and TRBJ2-5, with 8 bases aligning to TRBD2. CDR3 length: 16 residues. V lost 3 bases, J lost 3 bases, and 10 bases stayed unmatched. Per the germline V gene, CDR1 is SGDLS and CDR2 is YYNGEE. The CDR3 DNA follows: TGTGCCAGCAGCGGAAAGGAGCGGGAGAAGAAAGAGACCCAGTACTTC. Its translation is CASSGKEREKKETQYF.